These 29 T cell receptor beta chains came from one sample sequenced in a study of CD8 T cells in ankylosing spondylitis. These receptors' antigens are unknown. Overall study results and limits: Ankylosing spondylitis blood appeared to be characterized by a TCR beta motif of about eight highly homologous variants.

TCRdb independently ran MiXCR on the 5' RACE reads; one entry per CDR3 protein. The sample has fewer than 650,000 distinct CDR3 sequences; about 13% are singletons. Sequencing was carried out using blood, either unsorted or a sorted T cell fraction (not recorded which). These receptors all stem from a male donor with ankylosing spondylitis.

The chain recombines TRBV4-2 with TRBJ2-7; 8 positions agree with TRBD2. Germline V gene lookup returns CDR1 LGHNA and CDR2 YNFKEQ. After removal of 4 bases from V and 0 bases from J, the junction contained 8 bases not matched to a gene. The CDR3 contains 16 residues. The CDR3 spells CASSREGTSGSYEQYF. The CDR3 bases are TGTGCCAGCAGCCGGGAAGGCACTAGCGGCTCCTACGAGCAGTACTTC.

Worth noting for this clonotype: A read error is likely, as this CDR3 ends without the conserved phenylalanine or tryptophan. The chain has TRBV7-9 and TRBJ2-7; D may be TRBD1 or TRBD2 (6 bases each). Trimming took off 10 bases at V and 5 bases at J, with 9 bases between the two ends. Germline values: CDR1 SEHNR, CDR2 FQNEAQ (reference sequence). CDR3 length: 10 amino acids. The CDR3 loop is CAIGGDEQYY. The CDR3 DNA reads TGTGCCATCGGGGGCGACGAGCAGTACTAC.

V and J are TRBV15 and TRBJ2-2, with D uncertain. CDR1 and CDR2 from the germline V gene are LNHNV and YYDKDF (reference sequence). V was shortened by 6 bases and J by 0 bases, with 2 bases between the two germline ends. This CDR3 has 12 amino acids. The CDR3 is CATSPNTGELFF. CDR3 sequence (DNA): TGTGCCACCAGTCCGAACACCGGGGAGCTGTTTTTT.

V gene TRBV15 combines with J gene TRBJ1-3; D not resolved. The CDR3 has 13 residues. Germline loops: CDR1 LNHNV, CDR2 YYDKDF (reference sequence). The V end was cut by 0 bases, the J end by 4 bases, with 4 bases between. The CDR3 sequence is CATSRDGGNTIYF. The CDR3 DNA is TGTGCCACCAGCAGAGATGGGGGAAACACCATATATTTT.

Regarding this clonotype: A single base separates this from a much larger clone, so it may be a read error. The CDR3 region has the DNA TGCGCCAGCAGCTTTGCCCGGTATGAGCAGTTCTTC. Protein product: CASSFARYEQFF. The V call is TRBV5-1, the J call TRBJ2-1; D is undetermined. Germline-derived CDR1 and CDR2 are SGHRS and YFSETQ. The V and J ends lost 2 bases and 8 bases respectively, with 8 bases between them. The CDR3 totals 12 residues.

This chain links TRBV24-1 with TRBJ1-1, with no clear D. This CDR3 has 13 amino acids. V dropped 8 bases and J dropped 2 bases, with 11 bases sitting between them. In germline, CDR1 is KGHDR, CDR2 SFDVKD. The CDR3 loop reads CATTSSLNTEAFF. Written as DNA, the CDR3 is TGTGCCACCACTTCCAGCCTTAACACTGAAGCTTTCTTT.

J is TRBJ1-2 and V is TRBV6-1; 7 nucleotides agree with TRBD1. CDR3 length: 16 residues. Germline V CDR1 and CDR2: MNHNS, SASEGT. After removal of 4 bases from V and 4 bases from J, the junction contained 12 bases not matched to a gene. The CDR3 region has the DNA TGTGCCAGCAGTGCCGCGCCCCGGGACAGTTTCTATGGCTACACCTTC. This translates into CASSAAPRDSFYGYTF.

The chain joins TRBV3-1 to TRBJ2-7, with D uncertain. CDR3 length: 12 amino acids. Germline V gene lookup returns CDR1 LGHDT and CDR2 YNNKEL (reference sequence). Trimming removed 1 base at V and 6 bases at J, with 7 bases between. CDR3: CASSQVETEQYF. CDR3 sequence (DNA): TGTGCCAGCAGCCAAGTTGAAACCGAGCAGTACTTC.

V usage is TRBV3-1 and J usage is TRBJ2-1; D perhaps matches TRBD2 (6 bases). The CDR3 covers 15 residues. V lost 4 bases and J 5 bases, leaving 15 bases between the germline ends. Looked up from germline, CDR1 is LGHDT and CDR2 is YNNKEL (reference sequence). Here the CDR3 DNA reads TGTGCCAGCAGCCCGCCGGGACTTACCGACAATGAGCAGTTCTTC. It translates to CASSPPGLTDNEQFF.

In this sample, this clonotype turned up many times. The chain links TRBV5-1 to TRBJ2-5; either TRBD1 or TRBD2 may fit D (5 bases each). V shed 0 bases and J shed 7 bases, with 13 bases lying between them. Germline V lookup: CDR1 SGHRS, CDR2 YFSETQ. CDR3 length: 14 amino acids. CDR3 nucleotides: TGCGCCAGCAGCTTGGGAAGGGACCGCAGGACCCAGTACTTC. Translation: CASSLGRDRRTQYF.

This clonotype was counted only a few times. J is TRBJ2-7 and V is TRBV29-1, with D possibly being TRBD2 (5 bases). Germline V gene sequence: CDR1 SQVTM, CDR2 ANQGSEA. This CDR3 region has 14 residues. Trimming shortened V by 7 bases and J by 4 bases, and 20 bases separated the two germline ends. CDR3 protein: CSGAPDTSGYEQYF. The CDR3 DNA sequence: TGCAGCGGAGCTCCGGATACTTCGGGATACGAGCAGTACTTC.

This chain links TRBV5-1 with TRBJ1-1; no definite D call. The V and J ends lost 4 bases and 0 bases respectively, with 13 bases between them. The CDR3 contains 15 residues. Germline V CDR1 and CDR2: SGHRS, YFSETQ. Here the CDR3 DNA reads TGCGCCAGCAGCCCTGACGGAGACTTGAACACTGAAGCTTTCTTT. Protein: CASSPDGDLNTEAFF.

The table lists this clonotype with many counts. The rearrangement links TRBV20-1 to TRBJ2-2; D gene unclear. Germline values: CDR1 DFQATT, CDR2 SNEGSKA (reference sequence). This CDR3 is built from 14 residues. Trimming stripped 3 bases from V and 5 bases from J, with 13 bases between. The CDR3 region is CSARQLSGTGELFF. The CDR3 coding sequence is TGCAGTGCTAGGCAGCTCTCTGGGACCGGGGAGCTGTTTTTT.

The J gene is TRBJ2-5, the V gene TRBV2, with a weak D call TRBD2 (5 bases). The V and J ends lost 4 bases and 2 bases respectively, with 14 bases between them. The CDR3 is 15 amino acids. The germline gives CDR1 SNHLY, CDR2 FYNNEI. As DNA, the CDR3 is TGTGCCAGCAGTGCGGGCCCGAGGGAGCAAGAGACCCAGTACTTC. Protein sequence: CASSAGPREQETQYF.

The chain recombines TRBV5-1 with TRBJ2-3; D unresolved. The CDR3 spans 13 residues. Germline values: CDR1 SGHRS, CDR2 YFSETQ. With 5 bases removed from V and 1 base from J, the gap between germline ends came to 8 bases. DNA for the CDR3: TGCGCCAGCAGAGCCGAGGGCACAGATACGCAGTATTTT. It specifies CASRAEGTDTQYF.

This clonotype occurred a few times. The chain is built from TRBV7-9 and TRBJ2-1; the D is unclear. The CDR3 loop spans 13 amino acids. V was clipped by 8 bases and J by 3 bases, with 11 bases between them. CDR1 is SEHNR, CDR2 FQNEAQ, per germline (reference sequence). CDR3 in amino acids: CASCSALYNEQFF. CDR3 DNA sequence: TGTGCCAGCTGTTCCGCCCTCTACAATGAGCAGTTCTTC.

This clonotype was observed a handful of times. The chain carries TRBV14 and TRBJ1-2; D is perhaps TRBD1 (6 bases). V was trimmed by 2 bases and J by 2 bases, leaving 9 bases between them. The CDR3 is 14 amino acids. Germline V gene sequence: CDR1 SGHDN, CDR2 FVKESK. The CDR3 bases are TGTGCCAGCAGCCAACAGGGGTCGAACTATGGCTACACCTTC. As protein: CASSQQGSNYGYTF.

At least ten counts were recorded for this clonotype. CDR3 bases: TGCAGTGCTTGGCTCTCTAGCACAGATACGCAGTATTTT. Translation gives CSAWLSSTDTQYF. The chain combines TRBV20-1 with TRBJ2-3; no clear D. Trimming took 5 bases from V and 0 from J, leaving 9 bases between them. This CDR3 has 13 amino acids. Germline-derived CDR1 and CDR2 are DFQATT and SNEGSKA (reference sequence).

Remarks on this clonotype: Possible read error: a much larger clone is one base away. This chain connects TRBV7-9 to TRBJ2-7, with 8 bases aligning to TRBD1. There are 13 residues in the CDR3. Germline V gene sequence: CDR1 SEHNR, CDR2 FQNEAQ (reference sequence). V lost 5 bases to trimming and J lost 3 bases; unmatched junction nucleotides: 3. CDR3 region: CASSRDRYYEQYF. CDR3 nucleotide sequence: TGTGCCAGCAGCCGGGACAGGTACTACGAGCAGTACTTC. The full variable domain, rest sourced from reference TRBV7-9 and TRBJ2-7, is DTGVSQNPRHKITKRGQNVTFRCDPISEHNRLYWYRQTLGQGPEFLTYFQNEAQLEKSRLLSDRFSAERPKGSFSTLEIQRTEQGDSAMYLCASSRDRYYEQYFGPGTRLTVT.

The chain has TRBV4-1 and TRBJ1-1, with D possibly being TRBD1 (5 bases). The V end was cut by 0 bases, the J end by 3 bases, with 11 bases between. Germline V CDR1 and CDR2: MGHRA, YSYEKL. The CDR3 length is 15 residues. Written as DNA, the CDR3 is TGCGCCAGCAGCCAAGAAAGGACACTGGACACTGAAGCTTTCTTT. Protein: CASSQERTLDTEAFF.

This chain connects TRBV2 to TRBJ2-5; 9 bases are shared with TRBD2. Germline trimming cut 2 bases from V and 4 bases from J; bases unmatched to any gene: 11. The CDR3 contains 17 residues. Germline V lookup: CDR1 SNHLY, CDR2 FYNNEI. CDR3 nucleotides: TGTGCCAGCAGTGAATTGGGGCCTAGCGGGATTGTAGAGACCCAGTACTTC. Amino acid sequence: CASSELGPSGIVETQYF.

This clonotype was counted only a few times. The chain recombines TRBV7-9 with TRBJ2-3; 9 positions agree with TRBD2. The germline V gene encodes CDR1 SEHNR and CDR2 FQNEAQ (reference sequence). The CDR3 is 15 amino acids. Trimming at V came to 5 bases and at J to 5 bases, leaving 8 bases not matched to a gene. As DNA, the CDR3 is TGTGCCAGCAGCCTTATAGCGGGAGCGGGAGATACGCAGTATTTT. Encoded protein: CASSLIAGAGDTQYF.

This clonotype has more than one count but fewer than ten. J is TRBJ2-5 and V is TRBV9, with D perhaps TRBD2 (6 bases). V gave up 0 bases and J gave up 2 bases, with 11 bases separating them. Looked up from germline, CDR1 is SGDLS and CDR2 is YYNGEE. The CDR3 sequence is 15 residues long. CDR3: CASSVVGGTQETQYF. The CDR3 DNA reads as TGTGCCAGCAGCGTAGTAGGCGGGACGCAAGAGACCCAGTACTTC.

The chain uses TRBV29-1 and TRBJ2-5, with 15 bases fitting TRBD2. Germline V gene sequence: CDR1 SQVTM, CDR2 ANQGSEA. The CDR3 runs 14 residues. Trimming took 7 bases from V and 4 from J; bases not matched to a gene: 4. CDR3 DNA sequence: TGCAGCGCCTGGACTAGCGGGAGGGGAGAGACCCAGTACTTC. This encodes CSAWTSGRGETQYF.

This clonotype came up many times. This chain uses TRBV7-9 with TRBJ2-2; 9 bases match TRBD1. There are 14 residues in the CDR3. The junction had 1 base not matched to a gene; V was cut back by 5 bases and J by 3 bases. The V gene's germline CDR1 is SEHNR and CDR2 FQNEAQ (reference sequence). In DNA, the CDR3 is TGTGCCAGCAGCCGGACAGGGGACACCGGGGAGCTGTTTTTT. Its protein is CASSRTGDTGELFF.

This chain uses TRBV5-5 with TRBJ2-7, with TRBD1 matching 9 bases. CDR1 and CDR2 from the germline V gene are SGHKS and YYEKEE (reference sequence). CDR3 length equals 15 residues. J lost 6 bases, V lost 5 bases, and 12 bases had no gene match. CDR3 in amino acids: CASSSGTGHNGEQYF. The CDR3 region has the DNA TGTGCCAGCAGTTCCGGGACAGGGCATAATGGCGAGCAGTACTTC.

This chain uses TRBV12-3 or TRBV12-4 with TRBJ1-1, with D tentatively TRBD1 (6 bases). V dropped 3 bases and J dropped 2 bases, with 13 bases sitting between them. The CDR3 covers 15 residues. CDR3 DNA: TGTGCCAGCAGTTTTTGGGGGGCGAGTAACACTGAAGCTTTCTTT. This codes for CASSFWGASNTEAFF.

This chain joins TRBV20-1 and TRBJ2-1; D possibly corresponds to TRBD2 (6 bases). Germline V gives CDR1 DFQATT, CDR2 SNEGSKA (reference sequence). The CDR3 contains 13 residues. V was clipped by 5 bases and J by 5 bases, with 13 bases between them. CDR3 sequence (DNA): TGCAGTGCTCCCCCGGGACTCAACAATGAGCAGTTCTTC. Translated: CSAPPGLNNEQFF.

Notes on this clonotype: This sequence may be a read error, since a much larger clone differs from it by one base. The chain carries TRBV5-1 and TRBJ2-1; D ambiguous. This CDR3 has 14 residues. The V end lost 6 bases, the J end lost 5 bases, and 15 bases lay between the germline ends. Germline CDR1 and CDR2: SGHRS and YFSETQ. Here the CDR3 DNA reads TGCGCCAGCACCCGGCTCTCAAGGAACAATGAGCAGTTCTTC. Its translation: CASTRLSRNNEQFF. Looking up the rest from reference TRBV5-1 and TRBJ2-1 gives the full variable domain: KAGVTQTPRYLIKTRGQQVTLSCSPISGHRSVSWYQQTPGQGLQFLFEYFSETQRNKGNFPGRFSGRQFSNSRSEMNVSTLELGDSALYLCASTRLSRNNEQFFGPGTRLTVL.